These T cell receptor beta chains were read from a single sample in a study of T-cell memory formation after mild COVID-19. TCRdb used MiXCR to reprocess the 5' RACE reads, holding one entry per CDR3 protein. The table lists about 410,000 distinct CDR3 sequences, around a quarter of them singletons. Sequencing input: PBMCs or a T cell subset sorted from them (not recorded which). The receptors were gathered from an adult woman who had mild COVID-19 (a few samples of this study predate the infection). Cell type and time point are not known. Each CDR3 is given with its conserved first and last residue. The D gene is left open where the match is weak. The listing skips clone size in some rows; elsewhere it reads once, few, many or a size class.

V gene	D gene	J gene	clone size	CDR3 protein	CDR3 DNA
TRBV2	NA	TRBJ1-6	once	CATTPLHF	TGTGCGACCACGCCCCTCCACTTT
TRBV2	NA	TRBJ2-7	NA	CGAGDLYEQYF	TGTGGGGCAGGGGATCTCTACGAGCAGTACTTC
TRBV3-1	NA	TRBJ2-1	many	CASSQGGDNEQFF	TGTGCCAGCAGCCAAGGGGGGGACAATGAGCAGTTCTTC
TRBV12-3/TRBV12-4	NA	TRBJ2-3	few	CASSLTRSTDTQYF	TGTGCCAGCAGTTTAACCCGAAGCACAGATACGCAGTATTTT
TRBV7-9	NA	TRBJ1-1	NA	CASSLGGISRGTEAFF	TGTGCCAGCAGCCTAGGGGGTATCTCACGGGGCACTGAAGCTTTCTTT
TRBV30	TRBD1	TRBJ2-7	NA	CAWIPDRDYEQYF	TGTGCCTGGATCCCGGACAGGGACTACGAGCAGTACTTC
TRBV7-2	NA	TRBJ2-3	NA	CASSSTPLPDTQYF	TGTGCCAGCAGCTCCACGCCCCTTCCAGATACGCAGTATTTT
TRBV20-1	NA	TRBJ2-1	NA	CSAREGGTPFF	TGCAGTGCTAGAGAGGGGGGTACTCCGTTCTTC
TRBV5-1	TRBD1	TRBJ2-7	few	CASCRDRTTYEQYF	TGCGCCAGCTGCCGGGACAGGACAACCTACGAGCAGTACTTC
TRBV13	NA	TRBJ1-2	NA	CASSTSRDTYGYTF	TGTGCCAGCAGCACGTCCCGGGACACCTATGGCTACACCTTC
TRBV6-2/TRBV6-3	NA	TRBJ1-1	NA	CASSGALNTEAFF	TGTGCCAGCAGTGGGGCATTGAACACTGAAGCTTTCTTT
TRBV7-2	NA	TRBJ2-7	few	CASSSLRGEGRSYEQYF	TGTGCCAGCAGCTCCCTGAGGGGCGAAGGGAGATCCTACGAGCAGTACTTC
TRBV5-5	NA	TRBJ2-2	NA	CASSRFWNTGELFF	TGTGCCAGCAGCCGTTTTTGGAACACCGGGGAGCTGTTTTTT
TRBV7-6	NA	TRBJ2-5	NA	CASSIVGWETQYF	TGTGCCAGCAGTATTGTTGGGTGGGAGACCCAGTACTTC
TRBV10-3	TRBD1	TRBJ1-2	many	CAISDRDSQYYGYTF	TGTGCCATCAGTGATAGGGACAGCCAATACTATGGCTACACCTTC
TRBV25-1	NA	TRBJ1-3	once	CASSNRDSGNTIYF	TGTGCCAGCAGTAACAGAGACTCTGGAAACACCATATATTTT
TRBV24-1	NA	TRBJ2-1	NA	CATSDGLASSYNEQFF	TGTGCCACCAGTGATGGGCTAGCGAGCTCCTACAATGAGCAGTTCTTC
TRBV29-1	NA	TRBJ1-1	NA	CSVDGGRVWMNTEAFF	TGCAGCGTTGATGGGGGCCGTGTGTGGATGAACACTGAAGCTTTCTTT
TRBV6-6	NA	TRBJ1-3	few	CASSSGVVGGNTIYF	TGTGCCAGCAGTTCAGGGGTGGTTGGTGGAAACACCATATATTTT
TRBV7-9	NA	TRBJ2-7	few	CASNSGSPGFKYF	TGTGCCAGCAACTCTGGCTCACCGGGATTCAAGTACTTC
TRBV24-1	NA	TRBJ1-5	many	CATSDLGQPQHF	TGTGCCACCAGTGATTTGGGTCAGCCCCAGCATTTT
TRBV10-3	NA	TRBJ2-1	few	CAISEVGAGYNEQFF	TGTGCCATCAGTGAAGTAGGGGCTGGGTACAATGAGCAGTTCTTC
TRBV5-1	TRBD1	TRBJ1-2	few	CASSFGTVDGYTF	TGCGCCAGCAGCTTCGGGACAGTTGACGGCTACACCTTC
TRBV24-1	NA	TRBJ1-5	NA	CATSLQGNQPQHF	TGTGCCACCAGTCTACAGGGAAATCAGCCCCAGCATTTT
TRBV5-1	NA	TRBJ2-2	few	CASSFSGPNAGELFF	TGCGCCAGCAGCTTTTCGGGACCGAACGCCGGGGAGCTGTTTTTT
TRBV6-6	NA	TRBJ1-5	NA	CASSRQAPSNQPQHF	TGTGCCAGCAGTCGACAGGCCCCCAGCAATCAGCCCCAGCATTTT
TRBV12-3/TRBV12-4	TRBD2	TRBJ2-3	NA	CASSLRTSGGPNTDTQYF	TGTGCCAGCAGTCTCCGGACTAGCGGGGGACCTAACACAGATACGCAGTATTTT
TRBV24-1	TRBD1	TRBJ1-2	NA	CATSGDRVGYTF	TGTGCCACCAGTGGTGACAGGGTGGGCTACACCTTC
TRBV12-3/TRBV12-4	NA	TRBJ1-1	few	CASSLEGGANTEAFF	TGTGCCAGCAGTTTGGAGGGGGGCGCGAACACTGAAGCTTTCTTT
TRBV7-2	NA	TRBJ2-3	NA	CASSLDLVAGTFMSTDTQYF	TGTGCCAGCAGCCTAGATCTGGTAGCTGGAACTTTTATGAGCACAGATACGCAGTATTTT
TRBV5-1	NA	TRBJ1-3	few	CASSLEAPSSGNTIYF	TGCGCCAGCAGCTTGGAGGCTCCGAGCTCTGGAAACACCATATATTTT
TRBV6-6	NA	TRBJ2-2	few	CASSYFGAGELFF	TGTGCCAGCAGTTACTTTGGTGCCGGGGAGCTGTTTTTT
TRBV18	NA	TRBJ2-3	few	CASSPPEAEATSSTDTQYF	TGTGCCAGCTCACCACCCGAAGCGGAGGCGACGTCTAGCACAGATACGCAGTATTTT
TRBV15	NA	TRBJ2-6	NA	CATSLRGSGANVLTF	TGTGCCACCAGCTTGAGGGGCTCTGGGGCCAACGTCCTGACTTTC
TRBV7-2	NA	TRBJ2-5	few	CASSLGRTQETQYF	TGTGCCAGCAGCTTAGGACGGACCCAAGAGACCCAGTACTTC
TRBV12-3/TRBV12-4	NA	TRBJ1-2	NA	CASSLALSYTF	TGTGCCAGCAGCTTAGCTTTGAGCTACACCTTC
TRBV5-1	TRBD2	TRBJ2-5	NA	CASSLGSGLEETQYF	TGCGCCAGCAGCTTGGGATCCGGACTAGAAGAGACCCAGTACTTC
TRBV7-9	TRBD1	TRBJ1-2	NA	CASSSGTGQGYGYTF	TGTGCCAGCAGCTCGGGTACGGGACAGGGTTATGGCTACACCTTC
TRBV6-2/TRBV6-3	NA	TRBJ2-1	few	CASSYGTSVNEQFF	TGTGCCAGCAGTTATGGGACTTCAGTCAATGAGCAGTTCTTC
TRBV12-3/TRBV12-4	NA	TRBJ1-2	NA	CASSLSQGIYGYTF	TGTGCCAGCAGTCTTTCCCAGGGGATCTATGGCTACACCTTC
TRBV6-1	NA	TRBJ2-7	NA	CASMTYEQYF	TGTGCCAGCATGACCTACGAGCAGTACTTC
TRBV7-2	NA	TRBJ2-3	few	CASSLTGVLNTQYF	TGTGCCAGCAGCTTGACCGGGGTATTAAATACGCAGTATTTT
TRBV5-4	NA	TRBJ2-7	few	CASSQPDGGRQYF	TGTGCCAGCAGCCAGCCGGACGGAGGGAGGCAGTACTTC
TRBV7-9	NA	TRBJ1-2	NA	CASSFGGSNYGYTF	TGTGCCAGCAGCTTCGGGGGCTCTAACTATGGCTACACCTTC
TRBV5-1	TRBD2	TRBJ2-7	many	CASSLGSSGSYEQYF	TGCGCCAGCAGCTTGGGCTCTAGCGGGTCCTACGAGCAGTACTTC
TRBV14	NA	TRBJ1-1	NA	CASSLGGAWNTEAFF	TGTGCCAGCAGTTTGGGGGGGGCCTGGAACACTGAAGCTTTCTTT
TRBV6-2/TRBV6-3	TRBD2	TRBJ2-7	NA	CASSRSSSGSEQYF	TGTGCCAGCAGTCGCTCATCTAGCGGGAGCGAGCAGTACTTC
TRBV5-6	NA	TRBJ1-1	few	CASSLLGSDTEAFF	TGTGCCAGCAGCTTGCTCGGGTCCGACACTGAAGCTTTCTTT
TRBV12-3/TRBV12-4	TRBD1	TRBJ1-2	few	CASSPITGGSYGYTF	TGTGCCAGCAGCCCGATCACAGGGGGCAGCTATGGCTACACCTTC
TRBV24-1	NA	TRBJ2-3	NA	CATSESSGVWTDTQYF	TGTGCCACCAGTGAGAGCTCAGGGGTTTGGACAGATACGCAGTATTTT
TRBV7-9	NA	TRBJ1-2	few	CASSLPAAYGYTF	TGTGCCAGCAGCTTACCGGCAGCTTATGGCTACACCTTC
TRBV7-6	TRBD1	TRBJ2-1	NA	CASSLATGYRYNEQFF	TGTGCCAGCAGCTTAGCGACAGGGTATCGCTACAATGAGCAGTTCTTC